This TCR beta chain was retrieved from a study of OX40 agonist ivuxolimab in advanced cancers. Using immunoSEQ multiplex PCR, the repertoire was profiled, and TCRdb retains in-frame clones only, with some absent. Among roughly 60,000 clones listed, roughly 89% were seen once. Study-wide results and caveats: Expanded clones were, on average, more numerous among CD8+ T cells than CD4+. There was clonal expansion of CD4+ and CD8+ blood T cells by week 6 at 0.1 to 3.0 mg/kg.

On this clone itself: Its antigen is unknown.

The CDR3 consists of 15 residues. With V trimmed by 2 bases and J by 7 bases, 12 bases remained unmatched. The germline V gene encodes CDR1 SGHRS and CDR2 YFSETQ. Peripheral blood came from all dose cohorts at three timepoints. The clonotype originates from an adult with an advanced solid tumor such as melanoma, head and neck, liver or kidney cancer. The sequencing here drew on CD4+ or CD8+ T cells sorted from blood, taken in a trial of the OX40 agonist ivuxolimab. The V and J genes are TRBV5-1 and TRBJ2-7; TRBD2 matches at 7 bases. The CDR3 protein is CASSLSTSVSQEQYF. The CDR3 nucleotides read TGCGCCAGCAGCTTATCCACTAGCGTCAGTCAGGAGCAGTACTTC.